The rows below give T cell receptor beta chains drawn from one sample of a study of T cell responses to AZD1222 COVID-19 vaccine. Some clones are missing from TCRdb's copy, which holds only in-frame ones; the method was immunoSEQ multiplex PCR. The repertoire consists of about 140,000 clones, with 90% to 95% occurring once and the leading ten covering under 4.5%. Source: peripheral blood, taken on day 0 of AZD1222 vaccination. The source of these receptors is an adult in good health. The CDR3 runs from the conserved cysteine through the conserved F or W. A D gene is named only where the DNA matches it firmly. The size field is filled for only some rows; it gives once, few, many or a size class.

V	size	J	D	DNA	CDR3
TRBV9	.	TRBJ2-1	.	TGTGCCAGCAGCGTAGGAGGGGTAGAGCAGTTCTTC	CASSVGGVEQFF
TRBV2	.	TRBJ2-7	.	TGTGCCAGCTTTCTAGGGACCTACTCCTACGAGCAGTACTTC	CASFLGTYSYEQYF
TRBV5-4	.	TRBJ1-2	.	TGTGCCAGCAGCTTGGCAGGATTTCATGGCTACACCTTC	CASSLAGFHGYTF
TRBV12-3/TRBV12-4	.	TRBJ1-3	.	TGTGCCAGCGTTGGGGACATCGGAAACACCATATATTTT	CASVGDIGNTIYF
TRBV5-1	.	TRBJ2-7	TRBD1	TGCGCCAGCAGCCCTAGGACAGGGATGGGTGGCGAGCAGTACTTC	CASSPRTGMGGEQYF
TRBV11-3	.	TRBJ2-1	.	TGTGCCAGCAGCTACCGGCGGTTCGATGAGCAGTTCTTC	CASSYRRFDEQFF
TRBV20-1	once	TRBJ2-5	TRBD1	TGCAGTGCTAGTCCGGGACAGGGTTTAGGAGAGACCCAGTACTTC	CSASPGQGLGETQYF
TRBV10-3	.	TRBJ1-1	.	TGTGCCATCAGCCAGGGAGGGGACACTGAAGCTTTCTTT	CAISQGGDTEAFF
TRBV7-2	.	TRBJ1-2	.	TGTGCCAGCAGCTTAGATCCTGGGCTCGATGGCTACACCTTC	CASSLDPGLDGYTF
TRBV19	.	TRBJ1-4	.	TGTGCCAGTAGTATTTGGTACAGCGCTAATGAAAAACTGTTTTTT	CASSIWYSANEKLFF
TRBV11-2	.	TRBJ2-1	TRBD2	TGTGCCAGCAGCCAGATAGCGGGAGGAGATGAGCAGTTCTTC	CASSQIAGGDEQFF
TRBV15	.	TRBJ2-7	.	TGTGCCACCAGCAGAGATACAGCAGGGAGCTTTCGGGAGCAGTACTTC	CATSRDTAGSFREQYF
TRBV19	.	TRBJ2-7	.	TGTGCCAGTAGGAAACAGGGTCTGCCCTACGAGCAGTACTTC	CASRKQGLPYEQYF
TRBV20-1	.	TRBJ2-1	TRBD2	TGCAGTGCTAGTCCCATACTAGCGGGCTCCTACAATGAGCAGTTCTTC	CSASPILAGSYNEQFF
TRBV18	.	TRBJ1-2	.	TGTGCCAGCTCCCTCGATGGGGGACCCTATGGCTACACCTTC	CASSLDGGPYGYTF
TRBV5-4	.	TRBJ1-3	TRBD1	TGTGCCAGCAGCGCGCAGGGGGCGCTTGGAAACACCATATATTTT	CASSAQGALGNTIYF
TRBV3-1/TRBV3-2	.	TRBJ2-3	TRBD2	TGTGCCAGCAGCCAGACTAGCGGGAGCCCAGATACGCAGTATTTT	CASSQTSGSPDTQYF
TRBV5-1	.	TRBJ2-1	.	TGCGCCAGCAGCTTGGAGGGTCAGGGTGGCAATGAGCAGTTCTTC	CASSLEGQGGNEQFF
TRBV13	few	TRBJ2-5	.	TGTGCCAGCAGCCAACAAGAGACCCAGTACTTC	CASSQQETQYF
TRBV7-9	.	TRBJ1-1	.	TGTGCCAGCAGCTTGGGGGCCATATCCAACACTGAAGCTTTCTTT	CASSLGAISNTEAFF
TRBV14	.	TRBJ1-6	.	TGTGCCAGCAGCCAAGGGACAGACAATTCACCCCTCCACTTT	CASSQGTDNSPLHF
TRBV28	.	TRBJ1-5	TRBD1	TGTGCCAGCAGTTTCCCCACAGGGGGTTTTTACAATCAGCCCCAGCATTTT	CASSFPTGGFYNQPQHF
TRBV6-5	.	TRBJ1-3	.	TGTGCCAGCCGGGCCGACGCCCGCTCTGGAAACACCATATATTTT	CASRADARSGNTIYF
TRBV11-2	.	TRBJ2-3	.	TGTGCCAGCAGCTCCGGGACACAGACCCGAGATACGCAGTATTTT	CASSSGTQTRDTQYF
TRBV11-3	.	TRBJ1-6	TRBD1	TGTGCCAGCAGCTTTTATAAACAGGGGGCTTCACCCCTCCACTTT	CASSFYKQGASPLHF
TRBV2	.	TRBJ1-2	TRBD1	TGTGCCAGCATTATCGGACAGGGGGCGGGTGGTGGCTACACCTTC	CASIIGQGAGGGYTF
TRBV7-8	.	TRBJ2-7	TRBD2	TGTGCCAGCAGCTTAGTTCCCGGACTAGCGGGGGGTGAGCAGTACTTC	CASSLVPGLAGGEQYF
TRBV6-2/TRBV6-3	few	TRBJ2-6	TRBD1	TGTGCCAGCAGTTTTGACAGGGCCATGGGCCGGGCCAACGTCCTGACTTTC	CASSFDRAMGRANVLTF
TRBV29-1	few	TRBJ1-2	.	TGCAGCGTTGAAGCGCAGGGCTATGGCTACACCTTC	CSVEAQGYGYTF
TRBV19	.	TRBJ1-3	.	TGTGCCAGTAGTCCTTATACTGGGGGTAGAGGAAACACCATATATTTT	CASSPYTGGRGNTIYF
TRBV12-3/TRBV12-4	.	TRBJ2-1	.	TGTGCCAGCAGTTTAAAGGACCTGAGTGAGCAGTTCTTC	CASSLKDLSEQFF
TRBV11-3	.	TRBJ2-3	.	TGTGCCAGCAGCAAGCGGACCGTCACAGATACGCAGTATTTT	CASSKRTVTDTQYF
TRBV24-1	.	TRBJ1-2	.	TGTGCCACCAGTGTTTCGAGGCCAGGCAACTATGGCTACACCTTC	CATSVSRPGNYGYTF
TRBV5-5	.	TRBJ2-4	TRBD2	TGTGCCAGCAGCTTGGCCTCTATGTCTAGCGGGAGGGCCTTCGGCATTCAGTACTTC	CASSLASMSSGRAFGIQYF
TRBV6-2/TRBV6-3	.	TRBJ1-3	.	TGTGCCAGCAGTCTATTGGGAGCCTCTGGAAACACCATATATTTT	CASSLLGASGNTIYF
TRBV3-1/TRBV3-2	.	TRBJ1-4	.	TGTGCCAGCAGCCAAGGGGGTGGGGAAAAACTGTTTTTT	CASSQGGGEKLFF
TRBV9	.	TRBJ2-1	.	TGTGCCAGTGGGACCAACAATGAGCAGTTCTTC	CASGTNNEQFF
TRBV19	.	TRBJ1-1	.	TGTGCCAGTAGTATCGTCGGGGGGACTGAAGCTTTCTTT	CASSIVGGTEAFF
TRBV12-5	.	TRBJ1-2	.	TGTGCTAGTGGTCCCGCCGGAGGGTATGGCTACACCTTC	CASGPAGGYGYTF
TRBV7-2	.	TRBJ1-1	.	TGTGCCAGTCACGCACAGGGTATGAACACTGAAGCTTTCTTT	CASHAQGMNTEAFF
TRBV20-1	.	TRBJ1-6	.	TGCAGTGCTGGAAGGTATTCACCCCTCCACTTT	CSAGRYSPLHF
TRBV7-9	once	TRBJ1-2	.	TGTGCCAGCAGCCCGGGGCAGGGCAGCTCAGTCTCTGGCTACACCTTC	CASSPGQGSSVSGYTF
TRBV9	.	TRBJ1-3	TRBD1	TGTGCCAGCAGCGTAGGGGACAGGGACTCTGGAAACACCATATATTTT	CASSVGDRDSGNTIYF
TRBV27	.	TRBJ2-2	.	TGTGCCAGCAGAACCGGACAACGCACCGGGGAGCTGTTTTTT	CASRTGQRTGELFF
TRBV3-1/TRBV3-2	.	TRBJ2-7	.	TGTGCCAGCAGCCAAGACCCTGGAGGCTACGAGCAGTACTTC	CASSQDPGGYEQYF
TRBV5-4	.	TRBJ2-3	.	TGTGCCAGCAGCAGCGTGGCCTTAGATACGCAGTATTTT	CASSSVALDTQYF
TRBV5-4	.	TRBJ2-2	TRBD2	TGTGCCAGCAGCTTGGACCCAGCGGGAGTTGGCGGGGAGCTGTTTTTT	CASSLDPAGVGGELFF
TRBV29-1	.	TRBJ2-1	TRBD2	TGCAGCGTTGATACTAGCGGGATCCACAATGAGCAGTTCTTC	CSVDTSGIHNEQFF
TRBV12-3/TRBV12-4	.	TRBJ1-2	.	TGTGCCAGCAGTGTCGGGATGGTCTATGGCTACACCTTC	CASSVGMVYGYTF
TRBV5-1	.	TRBJ2-7	.	TGCGCCAGCAGCATATCCCCGGACTACGAGCAGTACTTC	CASSISPDYEQYF
TRBV30	.	TRBJ1-1	.	TGTGCCTGGAAGCAATGTGCTGAAGCTTTCTTT	CAWKQCAEAFF
TRBV19	.	TRBJ2-7	TRBD1	TGTGCCAGTACCCCGGGACAGGGGTCCTACGAGCAGTACTTC	CASTPGQGSYEQYF
TRBV10-2	.	TRBJ1-5	.	TGCGCCAGCAGTGAGTCGTCAGGAAGCAATCAGCCCCAGCATTTT	CASSESSGSNQPQHF
TRBV7-2	.	TRBJ1-5	.	TGTGCCAGCAGCTTAGGAGCTAACGGAAGAGTCGTTGGCCAGCCCCAGCATTTT	CASSLGANGRVVGQPQHF
TRBV3-1/TRBV3-2	.	TRBJ2-3	TRBD2	TGTGCCAGCAGCCAACCTTTAGGGACTAGCGGGACAGATACGCAGTATTTT	CASSQPLGTSGTDTQYF